Listed below are T cell receptor beta chains from one sample, sequenced in a study of response to subunit inactivated influenza vaccine. TCRdb reanalysed the RT-PCR reads using MiXCR and keeps one entry per CDR3 protein. This table holds roughly 540,000 distinct CDR3 sequences, roughly 25% found once. The same sample was also used in a study of T cells expressing NK-cell markers.

The source was CD4+ T cells sorted from PBMCs, collected 11 to 12 days after vaccination. These receptors were obtained from a man aged 45-65 years who received an inactivated influenza vaccine. Both conserved end residues are part of each CDR3. Fields, in order: V gene, D gene, clone size, J gene, CDR3 DNA, CDR3 protein. The D gene is left open where the match is weak. The size entry is marked missing in some rows and otherwise reads once, few, many or a size class.

v_gene: TRBV6-5; d_gene: .; abundance: .; j_gene: TRBJ2-3; CDR3nt: TGTGCCAGCAGTTACTCACCTACTGGGGATACGCAGTATTTT; CDR3aa: CASSYSPTGDTQYF
v_gene: TRBV28; d_gene: TRBD1; abundance: .; j_gene: TRBJ1-6; CDR3nt: TGTGCCAGCAGAAATATTGACAGGGGGCTCTCACCCCTCCACTTT; CDR3aa: CASRNIDRGLSPLHF
v_gene: TRBV5-1; d_gene: .; abundance: .; j_gene: TRBJ1-1; CDR3nt: TGCGCCAGCAGCTTCTCAGGAACGAACACTGAAGCTTTCTTT; CDR3aa: CASSFSGTNTEAFF
v_gene: TRBV7-2; d_gene: .; abundance: .; j_gene: TRBJ2-3; CDR3nt: TGTGCCAGCAGCTCCTCCCCCGTAGATACGCAGTATTTT; CDR3aa: CASSSSPVDTQYF
v_gene: TRBV12-3/TRBV12-4; d_gene: TRBD2; abundance: few; j_gene: TRBJ2-2; CDR3nt: TGTGCCAGCAGTTCCCGGGGGGCGAACACCGGGGAGCTGTTTTTT; CDR3aa: CASSSRGANTGELFF
v_gene: TRBV5-1; d_gene: .; abundance: .; j_gene: TRBJ2-7; CDR3nt: TGCGCCAGCAGCTTGGAGGGGTTCGCCTACGAGCAGTACTTC; CDR3aa: CASSLEGFAYEQYF
v_gene: TRBV6-1; d_gene: .; abundance: many; j_gene: TRBJ2-2; CDR3nt: TGTGCCAGCAGAATCCGGGACGTCACCGGGGAGCTGTTTTTT; CDR3aa: CASRIRDVTGELFF
v_gene: TRBV27; d_gene: .; abundance: few; j_gene: TRBJ2-2; CDR3nt: TGTGCCAGCAGTTTAACGGACAACATCGGGGAGCTGTTTTTT; CDR3aa: CASSLTDNIGELFF
v_gene: TRBV5-1; d_gene: .; abundance: few; j_gene: TRBJ1-4; CDR3nt: TGCGCCAGCAGCCCGGGTGGGAAGACAAATGAAAAACTGTTTTTT; CDR3aa: CASSPGGKTNEKLFF
v_gene: TRBV5-5; d_gene: .; abundance: .; j_gene: TRBJ2-5; CDR3nt: TGTGCCAGCAGCTTGGCTGGAAGGGTGGGGGAGACCCAGTACTTC; CDR3aa: CASSLAGRVGETQYF
v_gene: TRBV7-2; d_gene: .; abundance: .; j_gene: TRBJ2-7; CDR3nt: TGTGCCAGCAGCTTAGGTCGGGTGACCTACGAGCAGTACTTC; CDR3aa: CASSLGRVTYEQYF
v_gene: TRBV7-3; d_gene: TRBD2; abundance: few; j_gene: TRBJ2-2; CDR3nt: TGTGCCAGCAGGAACCTGGGACTAGCGGCGAACACCGGGGAGCTGTTTTTT; CDR3aa: CASRNLGLAANTGELFF
v_gene: TRBV5-1; d_gene: .; abundance: .; j_gene: TRBJ1-6; CDR3nt: TGCGCCAGCAGCTTCGGGAGCTATAATTCACCCCTCCACTTT; CDR3aa: CASSFGSYNSPLHF
v_gene: TRBV12-3/TRBV12-4; d_gene: TRBD2; abundance: few; j_gene: TRBJ2-1; CDR3nt: TGTGCCAGCAGTTTTAGAGCGGGAGGCCACAATGAGCAGTTCTTC; CDR3aa: CASSFRAGGHNEQFF
v_gene: TRBV20-1; d_gene: TRBD1; abundance: .; j_gene: TRBJ1-5; CDR3nt: TGCAGTGCTAGGCCGGGACAGGGGTTTAATCAGCCCCAGCATTTT; CDR3aa: CSARPGQGFNQPQHF